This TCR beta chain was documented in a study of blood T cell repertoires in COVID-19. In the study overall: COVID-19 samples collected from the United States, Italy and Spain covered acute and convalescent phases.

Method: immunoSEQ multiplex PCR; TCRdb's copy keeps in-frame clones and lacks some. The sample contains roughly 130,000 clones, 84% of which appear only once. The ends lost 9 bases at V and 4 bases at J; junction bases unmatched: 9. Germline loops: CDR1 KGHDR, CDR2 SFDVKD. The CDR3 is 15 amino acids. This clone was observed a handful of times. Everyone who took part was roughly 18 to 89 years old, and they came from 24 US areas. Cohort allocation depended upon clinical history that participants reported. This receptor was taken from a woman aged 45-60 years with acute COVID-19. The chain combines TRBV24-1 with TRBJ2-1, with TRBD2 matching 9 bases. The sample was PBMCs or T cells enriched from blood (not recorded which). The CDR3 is CATALPSGEYNEQFF. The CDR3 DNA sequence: TGTGCCACCGCCCTTCCTAGCGGGGAGTACAATGAGCAGTTCTTC.